This is a list of T cell receptor beta chains from one sample in a study of long-term antiretroviral therapy in people with HIV. Sequenced by immunoSEQ multiplex PCR; TCRdb stores in-frame clones only, minus some. The table lists roughly 20,000 clones, about 70% of them singletons. Sequenced here: unsorted PBMCs, sampled 0.5 years before starting antiretroviral therapy. The source of these receptors is a man younger than 35 with HIV. CDR3s leave out the opening cysteine and the closing phenylalanine or tryptophan. Each record gives: V gene, J gene, D gene, CDR3 protein. D genes are given only for firm matches.

v_gene: TRBV29-1
j_gene: TRBJ2-7
d_gene: .
CDR3aa: SVDSQDNSYEQY

v_gene: TRBV19
j_gene: TRBJ2-7
d_gene: TRBD2
CDR3aa: ASSLSGRAGEQY

v_gene: TRBV4-1
j_gene: TRBJ1-1
d_gene: TRBD1
CDR3aa: ASSQGQGVNTEAF

v_gene: TRBV19
j_gene: TRBJ2-1
d_gene: TRBD2
CDR3aa: ASRLAGASLRDEQF

v_gene: TRBV10-3
j_gene: TRBJ1-1
d_gene: .
CDR3aa: AISESQDIEAF

v_gene: TRBV7-9
j_gene: TRBJ2-5
d_gene: .
CDR3aa: ASSLWPTETQY

v_gene: TRBV9
j_gene: TRBJ2-3
d_gene: .
CDR3aa: ASSVGVVPDTQY

v_gene: TRBV19
j_gene: TRBJ1-1
d_gene: .
CDR3aa: ATLAQNTEAF

v_gene: TRBV5-1
j_gene: TRBJ2-7
d_gene: TRBD1
CDR3aa: ASSFIGGDEQY

v_gene: TRBV14
j_gene: TRBJ2-2
d_gene: .
CDR3aa: ASSQARGDTGELF

v_gene: TRBV7-9
j_gene: TRBJ2-2
d_gene: TRBD2
CDR3aa: ASTHPALRAGASTGELF

v_gene: TRBV18
j_gene: TRBJ2-1
d_gene: TRBD2
CDR3aa: ASSPSAGMYNEQF

v_gene: TRBV5-1
j_gene: TRBJ2-1
d_gene: TRBD2
CDR3aa: ASRLLASSYNEQF

v_gene: TRBV7-8
j_gene: TRBJ1-2
d_gene: .
CDR3aa: ASSLAPEALGYGYT

v_gene: TRBV11-2
j_gene: TRBJ1-5
d_gene: .
CDR3aa: ASSLTANQPQH

v_gene: TRBV13
j_gene: TRBJ2-7
d_gene: TRBD2
CDR3aa: ASSLEAGGPKEQY

v_gene: TRBV10-2
j_gene: TRBJ2-5
d_gene: TRBD2
CDR3aa: ASTPGLIQETQY

v_gene: TRBV28
j_gene: TRBJ1-2
d_gene: TRBD1
CDR3aa: ASSSLGQEKENYGYT

v_gene: TRBV19
j_gene: TRBJ1-2
d_gene: .
CDR3aa: ASTDRANYGYT

v_gene: TRBV19
j_gene: TRBJ2-2
d_gene: .
CDR3aa: ASTAGAPGELF

v_gene: TRBV27
j_gene: TRBJ2-7
d_gene: .
CDR3aa: ASSFGQIYEQY

v_gene: TRBV29-1
j_gene: TRBJ2-5
d_gene: TRBD1
CDR3aa: SVGTGQETQY

v_gene: TRBV5-6
j_gene: TRBJ2-7
d_gene: .
CDR3aa: ASSSEEGAYEQY

v_gene: TRBV5-5
j_gene: TRBJ1-1
d_gene: .
CDR3aa: ASEGGQDTEAF

v_gene: TRBV28
j_gene: TRBJ1-2
d_gene: TRBD1
CDR3aa: ASSSLWGPDRGFGYT

v_gene: TRBV28
j_gene: TRBJ1-1
d_gene: .
CDR3aa: ASSLGPSANTEAF

v_gene: TRBV4-1
j_gene: TRBJ2-1
d_gene: .
CDR3aa: ASSQERQGGTYNEQF

v_gene: TRBV9
j_gene: TRBJ2-7
d_gene: TRBD1
CDR3aa: ASSVGQGSVYEQY

v_gene: TRBV5-1
j_gene: TRBJ2-1
d_gene: .
CDR3aa: ASSLGVFRF

v_gene: TRBV21-1
j_gene: TRBJ1-5
d_gene: .
CDR3aa: ASSPRRGTDYSNQPQH

v_gene: TRBV4-1
j_gene: TRBJ2-7
d_gene: .
CDR3aa: ASSQAPGNYYEQY

v_gene: TRBV7-9
j_gene: TRBJ2-5
d_gene: .
CDR3aa: ASSFGGVGETQY

v_gene: TRBV25-1
j_gene: TRBJ1-2
d_gene: TRBD1
CDR3aa: ASSDRGQGNGYT

v_gene: TRBV6-6
j_gene: TRBJ1-6
d_gene: .
CDR3aa: AIWESYNSPLH

v_gene: TRBV9
j_gene: TRBJ2-3
d_gene: .
CDR3aa: ASSVGGSTDTQY

v_gene: TRBV5-6
j_gene: TRBJ1-2
d_gene: .
CDR3aa: ASSLGLGHYT

v_gene: TRBV7-3
j_gene: TRBJ2-6
d_gene: .
CDR3aa: ASSLVGGGANVLT

v_gene: TRBV27
j_gene: TRBJ1-2
d_gene: TRBD1
CDR3aa: ASSSSRDRGRYGYT

v_gene: TRBV13
j_gene: TRBJ2-2
d_gene: .
CDR3aa: ASSPSRYTGELF

v_gene: TRBV11-2
j_gene: TRBJ2-5
d_gene: TRBD2
CDR3aa: ASSSLAGANQETQY

v_gene: TRBV13
j_gene: TRBJ1-1
d_gene: TRBD1
CDR3aa: ASSLIDRAEAF

v_gene: TRBV4-3
j_gene: TRBJ1-1
d_gene: .
CDR3aa: ASSQSLNTEAF

v_gene: TRBV19
j_gene: TRBJ1-5
d_gene: .
CDR3aa: ATTTQGGSNQPQH

v_gene: TRBV5-4
j_gene: TRBJ2-7
d_gene: .
CDR3aa: ASSLAGASSEQY

v_gene: TRBV13
j_gene: TRBJ1-1
d_gene: .
CDR3aa: ASSFTGLNTEAF

v_gene: TRBV6-1
j_gene: TRBJ2-7
d_gene: .
CDR3aa: ASRWTSEGEQY

v_gene: TRBV6-5
j_gene: TRBJ1-1
d_gene: .
CDR3aa: ASSYSTGALTEAF

v_gene: TRBV7-9
j_gene: TRBJ1-2
d_gene: .
CDR3aa: ASTLPDTANYGYT

v_gene: TRBV19
j_gene: TRBJ1-1
d_gene: .
CDR3aa: ASSIARHTEAF

v_gene: TRBV9
j_gene: TRBJ2-5
d_gene: TRBD1
CDR3aa: ASSVGQGLQETQY

v_gene: TRBV5-5
j_gene: TRBJ2-1
d_gene: TRBD1
CDR3aa: ASSFGQGVSGEQF

v_gene: TRBV2
j_gene: TRBJ1-5
d_gene: .
CDR3aa: ASSAGMSNQPQH

v_gene: TRBV6-4
j_gene: TRBJ2-2
d_gene: TRBD2
CDR3aa: ASSDSTSGRPGELF

v_gene: TRBV5-8
j_gene: TRBJ2-1
d_gene: .
CDR3aa: ASSPLGTPVEQF